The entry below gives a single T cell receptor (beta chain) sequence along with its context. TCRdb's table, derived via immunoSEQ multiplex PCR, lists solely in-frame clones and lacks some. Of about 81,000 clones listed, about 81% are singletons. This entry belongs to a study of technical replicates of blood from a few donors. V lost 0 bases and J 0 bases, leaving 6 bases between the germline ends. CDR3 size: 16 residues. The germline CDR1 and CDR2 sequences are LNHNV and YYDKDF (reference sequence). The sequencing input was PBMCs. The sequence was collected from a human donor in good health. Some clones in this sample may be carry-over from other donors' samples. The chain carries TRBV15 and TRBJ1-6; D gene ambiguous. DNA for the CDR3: TGTGCCACCAGCAGAGATACCAGCTCCTATAATTCACCCCTCCACTTT. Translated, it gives CATSRDTSSYNSPLHF.